This entry features one TCR beta chain sequence. What it binds is not known. The PCR was carried out with 60 Vbeta primers and 13 Jbeta primers. Sequencing used immunoSEQ multiplex PCR; TCRdb keeps in-frame clones, though not all of them. This sample has under 250,000 clones; around 80% occur once, and the top ten carry about 0.5%. The data derive from a study of cytomegalovirus exposure and HLA in healthy donors. General study findings and limits: Based on reports, TCR beta sequences accurately predicted HLA-A and HLA-B alleles for most subjects. According to an earlier analysis, most TCR beta V segments yielded productive rearrangements about 90% or about 30% of the time. TCR beta V- and J-gene trimming, according to a later analysis, was linked to a missense DCLRE1C variant. Cytomegalovirus-associated TCR beta chains were listed, numbering approximately 150.

Losses at the gene ends were 9 bases for V and 4 bases for J; bases not matched to a gene: 7. CDR1 and CDR2 (germline): MNHEY, SVGAGI. The CDR3 is 13 residues long. Sequencing was done on a sample of PBMCs. The TCR comes from a boy aged 5-17 years in good health and CMV-seronegative. The chain links TRBV6-5 to TRBJ1-1, with TRBD1 matching over 8 bases. DNA for the CDR3: TGTGCCAGTAGAGTCACAGGGGGCACTGAAGCTTTCTTT. It codes for CASRVTGGTEAFF.